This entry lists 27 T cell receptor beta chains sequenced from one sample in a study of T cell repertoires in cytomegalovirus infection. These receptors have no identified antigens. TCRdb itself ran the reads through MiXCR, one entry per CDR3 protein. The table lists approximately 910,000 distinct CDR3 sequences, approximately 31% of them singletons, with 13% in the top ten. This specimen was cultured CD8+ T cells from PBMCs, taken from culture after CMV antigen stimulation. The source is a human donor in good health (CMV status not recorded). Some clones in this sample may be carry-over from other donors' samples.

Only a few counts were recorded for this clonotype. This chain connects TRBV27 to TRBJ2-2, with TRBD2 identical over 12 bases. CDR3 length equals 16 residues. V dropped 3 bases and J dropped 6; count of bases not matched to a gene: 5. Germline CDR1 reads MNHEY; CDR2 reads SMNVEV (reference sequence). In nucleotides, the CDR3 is TGTGCCAGCAGTTTCCGCTGGACTAGCGGGGCCGGGGAGCTGTTTTTT. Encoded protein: CASSFRWTSGAGELFF.

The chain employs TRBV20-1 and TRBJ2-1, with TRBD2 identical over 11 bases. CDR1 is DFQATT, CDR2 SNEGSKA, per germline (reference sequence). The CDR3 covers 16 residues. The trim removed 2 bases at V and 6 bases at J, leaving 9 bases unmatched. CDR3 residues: CSARIPGLAVGNEQFF. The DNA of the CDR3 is TGCAGTGCTAGAATTCCGGGACTAGCGGTTGGCAATGAGCAGTTCTTC.

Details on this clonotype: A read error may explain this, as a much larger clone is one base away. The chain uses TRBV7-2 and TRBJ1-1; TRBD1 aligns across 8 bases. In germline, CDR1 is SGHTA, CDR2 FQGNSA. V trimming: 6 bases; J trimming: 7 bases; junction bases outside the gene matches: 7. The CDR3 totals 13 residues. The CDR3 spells CASRGQGYNEAFF. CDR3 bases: TGTGCCAGCAGAGGACAGGGTTACAATGAAGCTTTCTTT.

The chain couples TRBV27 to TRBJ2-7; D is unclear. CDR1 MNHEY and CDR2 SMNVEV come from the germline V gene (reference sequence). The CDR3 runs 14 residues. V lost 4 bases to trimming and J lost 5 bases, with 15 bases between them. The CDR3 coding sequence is TGTGCCAGCAGTTCGGACCCTACTCCTAACGAGCAGTACTTC. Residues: CASSSDPTPNEQYF.

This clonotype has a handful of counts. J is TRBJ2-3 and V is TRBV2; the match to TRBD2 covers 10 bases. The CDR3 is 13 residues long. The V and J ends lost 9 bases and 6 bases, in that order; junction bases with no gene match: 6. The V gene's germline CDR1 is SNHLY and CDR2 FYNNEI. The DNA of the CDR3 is TGTGCCAGACAAGCGGGGGGGCATGATACGCAGTATTTT. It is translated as CARQAGGHDTQYF.

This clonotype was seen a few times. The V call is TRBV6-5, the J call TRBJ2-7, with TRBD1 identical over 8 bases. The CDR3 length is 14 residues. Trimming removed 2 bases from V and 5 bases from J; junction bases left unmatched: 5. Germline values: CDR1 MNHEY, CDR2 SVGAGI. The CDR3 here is CASSYPGQVDEQYF. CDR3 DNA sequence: TGTGCCAGCAGTTACCCGGGACAGGTAGACGAGCAGTACTTC.

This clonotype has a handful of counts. Here the CDR3 DNA reads TGTGCCAGCAGCTCTCCAAAATCCTACGAGCAGTACGTC. Amino acids: CASSSPKSYEQYV. The rearrangement links TRBV7-9 to TRBJ2-7; D unclear. The length of the CDR3 is 13 residues. Trimming took off 4 bases at V and 1 base at J, with 8 bases between the two ends. The germline CDR1 and CDR2 sequences are SEHNR and FQNEAQ (reference sequence).

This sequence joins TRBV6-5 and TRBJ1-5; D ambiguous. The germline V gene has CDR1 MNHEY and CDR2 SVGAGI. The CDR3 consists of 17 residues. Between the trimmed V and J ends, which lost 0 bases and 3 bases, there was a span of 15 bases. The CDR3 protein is CASSYSIDPDTNQPQHF. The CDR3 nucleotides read TGTGCCAGCAGTTACTCAATCGATCCCGACACCAATCAGCCCCAGCATTTT.

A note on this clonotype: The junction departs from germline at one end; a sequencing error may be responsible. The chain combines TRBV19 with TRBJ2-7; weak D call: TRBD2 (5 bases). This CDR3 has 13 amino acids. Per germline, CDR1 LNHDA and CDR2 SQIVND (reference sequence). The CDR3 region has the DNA TGTGCCAGTAGTACCCGAGGACTCCTTCCTCCTCGCTTC. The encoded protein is CASSTRGLLPPRF.

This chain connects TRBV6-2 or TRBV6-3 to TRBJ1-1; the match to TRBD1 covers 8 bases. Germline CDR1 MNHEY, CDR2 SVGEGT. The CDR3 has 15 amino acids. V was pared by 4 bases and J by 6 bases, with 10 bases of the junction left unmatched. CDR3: CASSSPTGEGSEAFF. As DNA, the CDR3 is TGTGCCAGCAGTTCCCCGACAGGGGAAGGTTCTGAAGCTTTCTTT.

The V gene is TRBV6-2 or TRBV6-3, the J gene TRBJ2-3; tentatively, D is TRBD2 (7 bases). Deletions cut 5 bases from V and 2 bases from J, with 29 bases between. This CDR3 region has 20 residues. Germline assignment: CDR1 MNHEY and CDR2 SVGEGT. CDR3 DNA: TGTGCCAGCAGTCCGCTCCGGGACACCTTTATCCGGGAGGTCACAGATACGCAGTATTTT. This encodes CASSPLRDTFIREVTDTQYF.

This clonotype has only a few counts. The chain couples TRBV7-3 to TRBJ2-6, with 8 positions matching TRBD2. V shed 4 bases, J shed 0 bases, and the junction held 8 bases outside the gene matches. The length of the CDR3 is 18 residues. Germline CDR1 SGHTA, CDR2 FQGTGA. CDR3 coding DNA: TGTGCCAGCAGCTCCCGGGGGGGCGGGGGCTCTGGGGCCAACGTCCTGACTTTC. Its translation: CASSSRGGGGSGANVLTF.

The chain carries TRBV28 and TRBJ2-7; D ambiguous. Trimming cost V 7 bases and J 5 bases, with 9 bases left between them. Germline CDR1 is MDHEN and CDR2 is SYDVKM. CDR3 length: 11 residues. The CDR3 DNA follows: TGTGCCAGCATAAAAGGGCACGAGCAGTACGTC. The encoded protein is CASIKGHEQYV.

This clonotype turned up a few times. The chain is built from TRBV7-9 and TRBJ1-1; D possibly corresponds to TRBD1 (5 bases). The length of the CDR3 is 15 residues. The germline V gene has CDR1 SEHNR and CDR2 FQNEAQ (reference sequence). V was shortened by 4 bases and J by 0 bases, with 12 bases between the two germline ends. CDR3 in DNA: TGTGCCAGCAGCTCACAAGGGGTCCTGAACACTGAAGCTTTCTTT. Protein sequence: CASSSQGVLNTEAFF.

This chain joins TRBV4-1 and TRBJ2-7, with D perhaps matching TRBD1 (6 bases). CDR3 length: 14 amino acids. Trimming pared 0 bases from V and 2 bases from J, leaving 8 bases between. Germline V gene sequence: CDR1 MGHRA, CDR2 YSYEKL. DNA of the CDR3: TGCGCCAGCAGCCAAGAGGGACACCCCTACGAGCAGTACTTC. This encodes CASSQEGHPYEQYF.

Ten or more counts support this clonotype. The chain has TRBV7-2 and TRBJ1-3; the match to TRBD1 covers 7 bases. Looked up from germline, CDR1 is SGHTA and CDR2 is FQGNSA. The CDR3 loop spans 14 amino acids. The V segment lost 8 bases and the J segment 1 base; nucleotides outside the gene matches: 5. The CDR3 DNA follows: TGTGCCAGCGGGAGACAGGGTTCTGGAAACACCATATATTTT. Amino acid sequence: CASGRQGSGNTIYF.

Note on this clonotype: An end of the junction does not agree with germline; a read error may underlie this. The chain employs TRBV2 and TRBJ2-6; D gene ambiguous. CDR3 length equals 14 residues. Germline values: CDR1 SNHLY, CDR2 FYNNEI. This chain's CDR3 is CASREVPGANVLTF. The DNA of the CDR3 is TGTGCCAGCAGGGAAGTCCCTGGGGCCAACGTCCTGACTTTC.

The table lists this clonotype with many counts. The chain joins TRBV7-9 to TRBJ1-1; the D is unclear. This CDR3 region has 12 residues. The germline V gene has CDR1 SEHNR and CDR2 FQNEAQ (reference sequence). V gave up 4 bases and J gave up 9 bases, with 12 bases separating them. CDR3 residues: CASSSTLTQAFF. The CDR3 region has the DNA TGTGCCAGCAGCTCGACGTTAACTCAAGCTTTCTTT.

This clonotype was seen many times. CDR3 protein: CASSQSQDTYGYTF. The CDR3 nucleotides read TGTGCCAGCAGTCAGTCCCAAGACACCTATGGCTACACCTTC. The chain couples TRBV28 to TRBJ1-2, with unresolved D. The CDR3 contains 14 residues. Germline CDR1 and CDR2: MDHEN and SYDVKM. V dropped 5 bases and J dropped 4 bases, with 14 bases sitting between them.

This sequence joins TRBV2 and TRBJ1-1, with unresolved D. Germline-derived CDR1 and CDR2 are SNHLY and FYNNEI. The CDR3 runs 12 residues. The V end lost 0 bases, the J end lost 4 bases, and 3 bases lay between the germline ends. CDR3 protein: CASSEASTEAFF. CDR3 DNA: TGTGCCAGCAGTGAAGCTTCCACTGAAGCTTTCTTT.

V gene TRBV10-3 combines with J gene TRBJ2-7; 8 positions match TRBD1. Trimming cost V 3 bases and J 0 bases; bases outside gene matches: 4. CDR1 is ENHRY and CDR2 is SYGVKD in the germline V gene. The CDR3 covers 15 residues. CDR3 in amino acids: CAISDRGQGSYEQYF. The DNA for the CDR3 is TGTGCCATCAGTGACCGAGGACAGGGCTCCTACGAGCAGTACTTC.

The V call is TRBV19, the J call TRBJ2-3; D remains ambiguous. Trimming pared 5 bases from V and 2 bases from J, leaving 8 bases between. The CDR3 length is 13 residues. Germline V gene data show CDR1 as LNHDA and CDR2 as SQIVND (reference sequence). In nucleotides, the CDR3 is TGTGCCAGTAGTGACGTCACCACAGATACGCAGTATTTT. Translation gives CASSDVTTDTQYF.

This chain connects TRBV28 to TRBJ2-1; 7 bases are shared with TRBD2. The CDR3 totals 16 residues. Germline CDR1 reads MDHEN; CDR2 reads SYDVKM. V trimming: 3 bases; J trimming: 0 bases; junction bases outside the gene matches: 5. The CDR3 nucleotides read TGTGCCAGCAGTTTCCCCGGGACTACCTCCTACAATGAGCAGTTCTTC. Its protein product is CASSFPGTTSYNEQFF.

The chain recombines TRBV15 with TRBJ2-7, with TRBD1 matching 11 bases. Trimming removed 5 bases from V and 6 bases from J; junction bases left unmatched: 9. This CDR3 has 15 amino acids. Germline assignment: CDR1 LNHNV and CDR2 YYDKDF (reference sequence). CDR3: CATSGFRDRGSEQYF. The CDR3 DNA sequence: TGTGCCACCAGCGGCTTCCGGGACAGGGGGTCCGAGCAGTACTTC.

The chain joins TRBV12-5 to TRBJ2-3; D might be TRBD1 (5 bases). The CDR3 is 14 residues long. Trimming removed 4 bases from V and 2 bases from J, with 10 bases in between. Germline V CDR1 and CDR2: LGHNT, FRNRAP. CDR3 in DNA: TGTGCTAGTGGTTCTTCAGGGCCCACAGATACGCAGTATTTT. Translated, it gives CASGSSGPTDTQYF.

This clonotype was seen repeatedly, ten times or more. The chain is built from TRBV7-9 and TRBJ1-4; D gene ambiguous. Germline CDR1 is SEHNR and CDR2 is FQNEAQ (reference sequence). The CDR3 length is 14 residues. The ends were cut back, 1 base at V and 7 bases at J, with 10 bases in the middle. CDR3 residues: CASSLVGFGEKLFF. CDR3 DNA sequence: TGTGCCAGCAGCTTAGTGGGTTTCGGTGAAAAACTGTTTTTT.

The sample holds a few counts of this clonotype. The CDR3 is CASSVGVTQYF. The CDR3 DNA reads TGTGCCAGCAGCGTGGGCGTTACGCAGTATTTT. The chain combines TRBV9 with TRBJ2-3; D ambiguous. Per the germline V gene, CDR1 is SGDLS and CDR2 is YYNGEE. This CDR3 contains 11 residues. The V gene lost 2 bases and the J gene lost 8 bases, with 6 bases spanning the gap.